This T cell receptor beta chain was recorded in a study of CD8+ T cells in alopecia areata. About the study: Treated patients were dosed with oral tofacitinib, taking 5 to 10 mg twice daily. Findings and limits, study-wide: In scalp and blood, many expanded lesional clones persisted during tofacitinib.

Germline CDR1 is SGDLS and CDR2 is YYNGEE. The CDR3 loop spans 13 amino acids. Between the trimmed V and J ends, which lost 4 bases and 7 bases, there was a span of 12 bases. Extraction and reverse transcription of RNA yielded cDNA as the sequencing template. The table came from immunoSEQ multiplex PCR; TCRdb's copy has only in-frame clones and leaves some out. The sample records tens of thousands of clones, 35% to 55% being singletons. Treatment described: oral pan-JAK inhibitor, 5-10 mg twice daily. Alopecia areata patients provided lesional scalp punch biopsies and peripheral blood. Concerning this clone: What it recognizes is unknown.

V is TRBV9 and J is TRBJ2-1; D is uncertain. The sample in question was CD8+ T cells sorted from blood, obtained at roughly week 36, from a patient treated with tofacitinib. The source of this sequence is a human donor with alopecia areata. As DNA, the CDR3 is TGTGCCAGCAGCCCTGGGGTGGGGAATGAGCAGTTCTTC. It encodes CASSPGVGNEQFF.